This entry describes one TCR beta chain. The CDR3 is 15 residues long. Germline V CDR1 and CDR2: SGHTS, YDEGEE. Trimming shortened V by 3 bases and J by 6 bases, and 17 bases separated the two germline ends. The entry originates in a study of blood T cell repertoires in COVID-19. Study-level information: Samples of COVID-19 (acute and convalescent) were obtained from the United States, Italy and Spain. Sources were T cells, B-cell-depleted T cells, or PBMCs; the material itself was cDNA or gDNA.

Authors' analysis steps: The assay estimated nucleated cells by amplifying reference gene primers. This table comes from immunoSEQ multiplex PCR, and its TCRdb copy is limited to in-frame clones, with some not included. That table supplies the V and J calls and clone size; D and trimming were determined from the DNA. The sample has approximately 37,000 clones, 88% seen once. The receptor was isolated from a human donor in a cohort sampled during active COVID-19. Specimen: peripheral blood. The gene calls are TRBV5-8 and TRBJ2-3, with D possibly being TRBD2 (6 bases). The CDR3 spells CASSSHLGGVDTQYF. The CDR3 DNA reads as TGTGCCAGCAGCTCCCATCTCGGGGGTGTGGATACGCAGTATTTT.